Below are 11 T cell receptor beta chains sequenced from a single sample in a study of naive and memory T cell subsets. The beta constant-region primer was an equimolar mix of two oligonucleotides covering TRBC1 and TRBC2. Ligated cDNA was amplified by four rounds of PCR with nested alpha and beta constant-region primers and SP2. TCRdb analysed the UMI-ligation and nested PCR reads with MiXCR anew, one entry per CDR3 protein. The sample yields 120,000 or so distinct CDR3 sequences, around a third seen once. Sequencing was carried out using central memory CD4+ T cells from blood. Source of these receptors: a human donor in good health.

This chain links TRBV29-1 with TRBJ2-7, with a weak D call TRBD1 (6 bases). Trimming took 7 bases from V and 5 from J, leaving 12 bases between them. This CDR3 is built from 11 residues. Germline CDR1 reads SQVTM; CDR2 reads ANQGSEA. CDR3 loop: CSAQRTDEQYF. As DNA, the CDR3 is TGCAGCGCCCAGAGGACAGACGAGCAGTACTTC.

In its sample, this clonotype was seen a few times. The V call is TRBV7-2, the J call TRBJ2-7, with 9 bases identical to TRBD2. Per germline, CDR1 SGHTA and CDR2 FQGNSA. Losses at the gene ends were 1 base for V and 13 bases for J; bases not matched to a gene: 8. The CDR3 is made up of 13 amino acids. The CDR3 coding sequence is TGTGCCAGCAGCTTAGGGGGTAGCGGGAGTCGTTACTTC. It translates to CASSLGGSGSRYF.

The rearrangement joins TRBV3-1 to TRBJ2-7; D possibly corresponds to TRBD1 (5 bases). Germline V lookup: CDR1 LGHDT, CDR2 YNNKEL (reference sequence). The CDR3 contains 12 residues. V lost 2 bases and J 7 bases, leaving 9 bases between the germline ends. CDR3 loop: CASSQFKGEQYF. The DNA of the CDR3 is TGTGCCAGCAGCCAATTCAAGGGGGAGCAGTACTTC.

The chain couples TRBV5-1 to TRBJ1-4; D is undetermined. Germline CDR1 is SGHRS and CDR2 is YFSETQ. The CDR3 runs 14 residues. With 0 bases removed from V and 6 bases from J, the gap between germline ends came to 9 bases. Here the CDR3 DNA reads TGCGCCAGCAGCTTGGACCACAAGGATGAAAAACTGTTTTTT. It encodes CASSLDHKDEKLFF.

J is TRBJ1-3 and V is TRBV5-1, with D maybe TRBD1 (5 bases). The CDR3 is 15 residues long. V dropped 4 bases and J dropped 5 bases, with 16 bases sitting between them. The germline CDR1 and CDR2 sequences are SGHRS and YFSETQ. Here the CDR3 reads CASSPGDSARNTIYF. The CDR3 DNA reads TGCGCCAGCAGCCCTGGAGACAGTGCAAGAAACACCATATATTTT.

J is TRBJ1-1 and V is TRBV10-1, with D hard to call. The CDR3 runs to 14 residues. CDR1 is WNHNN and CDR2 is SYGVQD in the germline V gene (reference sequence). The ends were cut back, 6 bases at V and 0 bases at J, with 11 bases in the middle. The CDR3 protein is CASRPNGMNTEAFF. CDR3 DNA: TGCGCCAGCAGACCTAATGGGATGAACACTGAAGCTTTCTTT.

The genes are TRBV28 and TRBJ1-1; D perhaps matches TRBD1 (6 bases). The CDR3 totals 12 residues. Trimming cost V 7 bases and J 9 bases, with 15 bases left between them. CDR1 and CDR2 (germline): MDHEN, SYDVKM. This CDR3 is CASNTGRVKAFF. The CDR3 nucleotides are TGTGCCAGCAATACAGGGCGCGTTAAAGCTTTCTTT.

The gene calls are TRBV12-3 or TRBV12-4 and TRBJ2-6; D may be TRBD1 (5 bases). With 5 bases removed from V and 0 bases from J, the gap between germline ends came to 8 bases. The length of the CDR3 is 15 residues. DNA of the CDR3: TGTGCCAGCAGTATCAGGGACTCTGGGGCCAACGTCCTGACTTTC. Translated, it gives CASSIRDSGANVLTF.

This clonotype has just a few counts. This chain links TRBV6-6 with TRBJ2-2; TRBD2 matches at 8 bases. With V trimmed by 6 bases and J by 5 bases, 8 bases remained unmatched. CDR3 length: 15 residues. Looked up from germline, CDR1 is MNHNY and CDR2 is SVGAGI (reference sequence). For the CDR3, the DNA is TGTGCCAGCAGCAGCAGCGGGAGCGGTACCGGGGAGCTGTTTTTT. This sequence encodes CASSSSGSGTGELFF.

This clonotype was detected only a few times. This sequence joins TRBV15 and TRBJ2-3; tentatively, D is TRBD1 (6 bases). Trimming left V 3 bases short and J 2 bases short, with 9 bases between. The CDR3 loop spans 14 amino acids. Germline V CDR1 and CDR2: LNHNV, YYDKDF (reference sequence). The CDR3 coding sequence is TGTGCCACCAGCAGCGGGGACAACACAGATACGCAGTATTTT. Translated: CATSSGDNTDTQYF.

On this clonotype: At one end, the junction sequence differs from germline, possibly due to a read error. J is TRBJ2-1 and V is TRBV7-7, with TRBD1 identical over 11 bases. The CDR3 totals 15 residues. CDR1 and CDR2 from the germline V gene are SSHAT and FNYEAQ (reference sequence). CDR3 in DNA: TGTGCTAGCAGCTTAGGACAGGGGGCCGGCAATGAGCAGTTCTTC. Amino acids: CASSLGQGAGNEQFF.